The 7 T cell receptor beta chains presented below share a single source sample, sequenced in a study of a mutant IDH1 vaccine in newly diagnosed glioma (dated by TCRdb to about 2021). Their cognate antigens are unknown. Library preparation used the immunoSEQ multiplex PCR assay. The table comes from immuneACCESS by way of TCRdb, which keeps in-frame sequences with V and J called. Part of the clones is missing from these tables; in studies checked, under half for an unresolved V gene and the rest for unknown reasons. The sample data list fewer than 65,000 clones, and roughly 80% of these were observed just once. 5.9% of the sample is in the top ten clones. The time point label for this specimen denotes: week 11, during vaccination. Each vaccine dose was 300 ug of a 20-mer mutant IDH1 peptide in Montanide, given subcutaneously with topical imiquimod. The specimen was PBMCs, collected from a glioma patient whose treatment included an IDH1 peptide vaccine. The receptor set was obtained from a man aged 45 to 65 with glioma.

The V gene is TRBV7-2, the J gene TRBJ1-1; 12 nucleotides align to TRBD1. J lost 4 bases, V lost 1 base, and 7 bases had no gene match. The germline V gene encodes CDR1 SGHTA and CDR2 FQGNSA. The CDR3 extends over 17 amino acids. The CDR3 reads CASSLEGTGGFGTEAFF. CDR3 nucleotide sequence: TGTGCCAGCAGCTTAGAAGGGACAGGGGGCTTCGGCACTGAAGCTTTCTTT. The variable domain in full, with the rest retrieved from reference TRBV7-2 and TRBJ1-1, is GAGVSQSPSNKVTEKGKDVELRCDPISGHTALYWYRQSLGQGLEFLIYFQGNSAPDKSGLPSDRFSAERTGGSVSTLTIQRTQQEDSAVYLCASSLEGTGGFGTEAFFGQGTRLTVV.

The V and J genes are TRBV5-1 and TRBJ2-2; D is unclear. CDR1 and CDR2 from the germline V gene are SGHRS and YFSETQ. There are 13 residues in the CDR3. V lost 2 bases, J lost 5 bases, and 7 bases lay in between. CDR3 sequence reads: CASSFSVTGELFF. The CDR3 DNA reads TGCGCCAGCAGCTTCAGTGTAACCGGGGAGCTGTTTTTT.

The chain combines TRBV2 with TRBJ2-5, with D tentatively TRBD2 (5 bases). Germline values: CDR1 SNHLY, CDR2 FYNNEI. Between the trimmed V and J ends, which lost 6 bases and 5 bases, there was a span of 13 bases. The CDR3 is made up of 13 amino acids. CDR3 loop: CASRDRGSETQYF. The CDR3 DNA reads as TGTGCCAGCAGGGACCGGGGATCCGAGACCCAGTACTTC.

The rearrangement links TRBV6-5 to TRBJ1-1; D is possibly TRBD1 (6 bases). CDR1 is MNHEY and CDR2 is SVGAGI in the germline V gene. The CDR3 is 15 amino acids. Trimming removed 6 bases from V and 5 bases from J, with 19 bases in between. CDR3 DNA: TGTGCCAGCAGGCGGGACAACGCGCGGGGGACTGAAGCTTTCTTT. Amino acids: CASRRDNARGTEAFF.

This chain links TRBV6-4 with TRBJ2-2; 7 bases line up with TRBD1. This CDR3 has 13 amino acids. The ends lost 5 bases at V and 7 bases at J; junction bases unmatched: 4. Germline V gene data show CDR1 as MRHNA and CDR2 as SNTAGT. The CDR3 reads CASSPGGYGELFF. The CDR3 DNA reads TGTGCCAGCAGTCCAGGGGGTTACGGGGAGCTGTTTTTT.

The chain recombines TRBV10-3 with TRBJ2-5; a weak D match, TRBD2 (7 bases). Germline lookup yields CDR1 ENHRY and CDR2 SYGVKD. V was pared by 4 bases and J by 5 bases, with 20 bases between. The CDR3 extends over 16 amino acids. DNA for the CDR3: TGTGCCATCAGTGGGGATACGGGGGGCCGTCGGGAGACCCAGTACTTC. Amino acid sequence: CAISGDTGGRRETQYF.

The chain joins TRBV7-9 to TRBJ2-3; a weak D match, TRBD1 (6 bases). V lost 5 bases and J lost 4, with 16 bases in between. Germline V gene lookup returns CDR1 SEHNR and CDR2 FQNEAQ (reference sequence). The CDR3 spans 15 residues. CDR3 in amino acids: CASSPGAGAPDTQYF. For the CDR3, the DNA is TGTGCCAGCAGCCCCGGGGCAGGGGCTCCAGATACGCAGTATTTT.